This record concerns one T cell receptor (beta chain) sequence. Its antigen is unknown. This sample was taken from a study of post-analysis software for immune sequencing data. On the study more broadly: Relapsing-remitting, secondary progressive and progressive-relapsing forms of multiple sclerosis all featured among disease courses.

The V and J ends lost 4 bases and 0 bases, in that order; junction bases with no gene match: 6. Germline V lookup: CDR1 SGHAT, CDR2 FQNNGV. This CDR3 is 17 amino acids long. Overall study results and limits: When patients were compared with controls, four or five TRBV segments were more frequent, TRBV5-6, TRBV5-1 and TRBV20-1 among them.

Unique molecular identifiers featured in each of the TCR beta cDNA libraries. One entry per CDR3 protein results from TCRdb running MiXCR on the PCR reads. The repertoire holds roughly 540,000 distinct CDR3 sequences, with roughly 34% as singletons. The sequenced material came from blood. This chain uses TRBV11-2 with TRBJ2-3; the match to TRBD2 covers 11 bases. The receptor's source is a girl aged 2 to 17 with multiple sclerosis. CDR3 nucleotide sequence: TGTGCCAGCAGCTCAAGACTAGCGGGGACTAGCACAGATACGCAGTATTTT. Protein: CASSSRLAGTSTDTQYF.